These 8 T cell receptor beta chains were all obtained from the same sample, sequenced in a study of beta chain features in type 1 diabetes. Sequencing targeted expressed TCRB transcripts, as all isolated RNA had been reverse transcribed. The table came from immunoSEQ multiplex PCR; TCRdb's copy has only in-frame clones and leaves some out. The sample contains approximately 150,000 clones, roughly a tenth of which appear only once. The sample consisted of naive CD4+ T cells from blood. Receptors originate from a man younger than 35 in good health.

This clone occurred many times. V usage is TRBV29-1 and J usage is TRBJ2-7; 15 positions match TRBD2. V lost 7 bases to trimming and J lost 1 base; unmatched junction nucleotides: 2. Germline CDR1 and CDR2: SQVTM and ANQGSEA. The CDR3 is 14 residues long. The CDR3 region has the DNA TGCAGCGCCGGGACTAGCGGGGGGTCCTACGAGCAGTACTTC. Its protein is CSAGTSGGSYEQYF.

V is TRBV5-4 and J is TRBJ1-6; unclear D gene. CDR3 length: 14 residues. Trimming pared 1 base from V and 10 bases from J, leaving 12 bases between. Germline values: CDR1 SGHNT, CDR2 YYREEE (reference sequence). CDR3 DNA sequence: TGTGCCAGCAGCTTGTACAAGTCTAGGTCACCCCTCCACTTT. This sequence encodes CASSLYKSRSPLHF.

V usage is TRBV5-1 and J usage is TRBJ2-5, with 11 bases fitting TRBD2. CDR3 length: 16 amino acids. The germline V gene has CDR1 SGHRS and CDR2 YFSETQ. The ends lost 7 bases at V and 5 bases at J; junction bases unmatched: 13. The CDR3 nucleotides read TGCGCCAGCTTCAGCACCGGGACTAGCGGTGGGGAGACCCAGTACTTC. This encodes CASFSTGTSGGETQYF.

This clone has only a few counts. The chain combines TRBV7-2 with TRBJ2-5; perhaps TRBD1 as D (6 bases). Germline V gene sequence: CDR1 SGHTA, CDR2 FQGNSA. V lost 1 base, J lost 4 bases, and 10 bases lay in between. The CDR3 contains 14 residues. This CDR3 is CASSLGQAGETQYF. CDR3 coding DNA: TGTGCCAGCAGCTTAGGACAGGCGGGAGAGACCCAGTACTTC.

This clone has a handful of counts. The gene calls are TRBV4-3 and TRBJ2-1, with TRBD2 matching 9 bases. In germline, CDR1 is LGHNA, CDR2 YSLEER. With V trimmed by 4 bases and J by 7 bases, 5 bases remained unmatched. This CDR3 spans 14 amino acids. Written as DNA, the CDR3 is TGCGCCAGCAGCCCTAGCGGGGTGATGAATGAGCAGTTCTTC. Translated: CASSPSGVMNEQFF.

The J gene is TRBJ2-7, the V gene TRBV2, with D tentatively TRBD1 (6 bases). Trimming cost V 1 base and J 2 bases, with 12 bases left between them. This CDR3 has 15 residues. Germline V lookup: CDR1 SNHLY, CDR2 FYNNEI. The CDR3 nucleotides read TGTGCCAGCAGTGAAGAGGCAGGGGCAGCCTACGAGCAGTACTTC. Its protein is CASSEEAGAAYEQYF.

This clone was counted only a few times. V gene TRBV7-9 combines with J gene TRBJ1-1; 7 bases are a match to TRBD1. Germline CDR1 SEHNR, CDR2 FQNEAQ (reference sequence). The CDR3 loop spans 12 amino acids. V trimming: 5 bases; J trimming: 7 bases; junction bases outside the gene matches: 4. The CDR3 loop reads CASSGDSREAFF. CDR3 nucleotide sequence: TGTGCCAGCAGCGGGGACAGCCGTGAAGCTTTCTTT.

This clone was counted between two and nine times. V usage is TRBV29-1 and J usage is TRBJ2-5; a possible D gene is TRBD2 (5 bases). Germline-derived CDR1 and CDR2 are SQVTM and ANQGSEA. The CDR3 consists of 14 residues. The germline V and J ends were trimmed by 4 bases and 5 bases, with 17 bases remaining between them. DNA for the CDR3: TGCAGCGTTGGGGTCCTACGGGGTAGTGAGACCCAGTACTTC. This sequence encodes CSVGVLRGSETQYF.